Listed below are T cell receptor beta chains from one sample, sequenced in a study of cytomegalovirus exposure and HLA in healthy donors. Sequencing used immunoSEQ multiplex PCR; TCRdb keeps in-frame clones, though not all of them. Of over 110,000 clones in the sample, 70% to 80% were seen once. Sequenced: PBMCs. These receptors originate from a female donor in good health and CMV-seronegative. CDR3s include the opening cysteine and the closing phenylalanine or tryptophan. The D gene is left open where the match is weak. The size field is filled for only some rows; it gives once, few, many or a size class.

DNA: TGCAGCGTTTTGGGACAGGCCAGCTCCTACGAGCAGTACTTC
CDR3: CSVLGQASSYEQYF
size: .
V: TRBV29-1
D: TRBD1
J: TRBJ2-7

DNA: TGCGCCAGCAGCCAAGTGCCAGGGACAGGGGCCTATGGCTACACCTTC
CDR3: CASSQVPGTGAYGYTF
size: .
V: TRBV4-1
D: TRBD1
J: TRBJ1-2

DNA: TGCGCCAGCAGCCCTCCGAGCGGCCGTTTCACAGATACGCAGTATTTT
CDR3: CASSPPSGRFTDTQYF
size: .
V: TRBV5-1
D: .
J: TRBJ2-3

DNA: TGTGCCAGTAGTATAGGCCCAGACAGTCCCTATGGCTACACCTTC
CDR3: CASSIGPDSPYGYTF
size: .
V: TRBV19
D: .
J: TRBJ1-2

DNA: TGTGCCAGCAGCCAAGATCCGGGAGGGTCGTACAATGAGCAGTTCTTC
CDR3: CASSQDPGGSYNEQFF
size: .
V: TRBV14
D: TRBD2
J: TRBJ2-1

DNA: TGTGCCATCAGCCAGGGGACCCTCTACGAGCAGTACTTC
CDR3: CAISQGTLYEQYF
size: .
V: TRBV10-3
D: .
J: TRBJ2-7

DNA: TGTGCCAGCAGTTACGCGGACAGTGAAGCTTTCTTT
CDR3: CASSYADSEAFF
size: .
V: TRBV6-5
D: .
J: TRBJ1-1

DNA: TGCGCCAGCAGCCCTGCGACTAGCGGAACCTACGAGCAGTACTTC
CDR3: CASSPATSGTYEQYF
size: once
V: TRBV4-3
D: TRBD2
J: TRBJ2-7

DNA: TGCGCCAGCAGCTTGATCCGGACAGGGATTAATGAGCAGTTCTTC
CDR3: CASSLIRTGINEQFF
size: .
V: TRBV5-1
D: TRBD1
J: TRBJ2-1

DNA: TGTGCCAGCAGCTCCCTCGGGACTAGCGGCTACGAGCAGTACTTC
CDR3: CASSSLGTSGYEQYF
size: few
V: TRBV5-4
D: TRBD2
J: TRBJ2-7

DNA: TGTGCCAGCAGCGTAGTGGCAGGGGGGAACACTGAAGCTTTCTTT
CDR3: CASSVVAGGNTEAFF
size: .
V: TRBV9
D: TRBD1
J: TRBJ1-1

DNA: TGTGCCATCAGTTCCGGGAGGGACACTAATTCACCCCTCCACTTT
CDR3: CAISSGRDTNSPLHF
size: .
V: TRBV10-3
D: .
J: TRBJ1-6

DNA: TGTGCCAGCAGGCCCCGGGACAGGGGAAGTAAGGAGACCCAGTACTTC
CDR3: CASRPRDRGSKETQYF
size: .
V: TRBV7-9
D: TRBD1
J: TRBJ2-5

DNA: TGTGCCAGCAGTTCAGACAGGGGGAGTGGCTACACCTTC
CDR3: CASSSDRGSGYTF
size: .
V: TRBV6-5
D: TRBD1
J: TRBJ1-2

DNA: TGTGCCAGCAGCTTAGATCTCGGTCGGGAGACCCAGTACTTC
CDR3: CASSLDLGRETQYF
size: .
V: TRBV11-3
D: .
J: TRBJ2-5

DNA: TGTGCCAGCAGCTTGGGAGCGGGAGCTTCCAATGAGCAGTTCTTC
CDR3: CASSLGAGASNEQFF
size: .
V: TRBV7-9
D: TRBD2
J: TRBJ2-1

DNA: TGTGCCAGCAGCTTTCTCTCGGCGAACACCGGGGAGCTGTTTTTT
CDR3: CASSFLSANTGELFF
size: .
V: TRBV7-2
D: .
J: TRBJ2-2

DNA: TGTGCCAGCAGTTTTGGACTAGCGGGATACAATGAGCAGTTCTTC
CDR3: CASSFGLAGYNEQFF
size: .
V: TRBV27
D: TRBD2
J: TRBJ2-1

DNA: TGTGCCAGCAGCGCTAGCAGTGGTGAAAAACTGTTTTTT
CDR3: CASSASSGEKLFF
size: many
V: TRBV13
D: .
J: TRBJ1-4

DNA: TGTGCCAGCCAGAGAGGGAGGGACACTGAAGCTTTCTTT
CDR3: CASQRGRDTEAFF
size: .
V: TRBV18
D: .
J: TRBJ1-1

DNA: TGCGCCAGCAGCGCCGCTAGGGACAGTAAAAATTACGAGCAGTACTTC
CDR3: CASSAARDSKNYEQYF
size: .
V: TRBV5-1
D: TRBD1
J: TRBJ2-7

DNA: TGTGCCAGCAGCTTGAACCCGGGACTAGCGGGGGGCGAGCAGTTCTTC
CDR3: CASSLNPGLAGGEQFF
size: .
V: TRBV7-9
D: TRBD2
J: TRBJ2-1

DNA: TGTGCCATCAGTGAATTCGCGGGACAGGGGAGTAAAGGCTACACCTTC
CDR3: CAISEFAGQGSKGYTF
size: once
V: TRBV10-3
D: TRBD1
J: TRBJ1-2

DNA: TGTGCCAGCAGCCCCGGACAGGTTCATGAAAAACTGTTTTTT
CDR3: CASSPGQVHEKLFF
size: .
V: TRBV7-9
D: TRBD1
J: TRBJ1-4

DNA: TGTGCCAGCAGTCAACACTCGACAGGGCCACCCCCCACAGATACGCAGTATTTT
CDR3: CASSQHSTGPPPTDTQYF
size: .
V: TRBV6-4
D: TRBD1
J: TRBJ2-3

DNA: TGTGCCAGCAGTTCCGCCGACAGGGGGCGCTTAGAGACCCAGTACTTC
CDR3: CASSSADRGRLETQYF
size: .
V: TRBV6-5
D: TRBD1
J: TRBJ2-5

DNA: TGTGCCAGCAGCTATGGGACAGGGGGATACAATGAGCAGTTCTTC
CDR3: CASSYGTGGYNEQFF
size: .
V: TRBV7-8
D: TRBD1
J: TRBJ2-1

DNA: TGTGCCAGCAGTTATATGGCGGGGGTTTCGGCTGAAGCTTTCTTT
CDR3: CASSYMAGVSAEAFF
size: .
V: TRBV27
D: .
J: TRBJ1-1

DNA: TGTGCCAGCAGCCTCCGGACAGGGACGATCTACGAGCAGTACTTC
CDR3: CASSLRTGTIYEQYF
size: .
V: TRBV5-4
D: TRBD1
J: TRBJ2-7

DNA: TGCGCCATCACCCGGCGGGGGGTGAACACTGAAGCTTTCTTT
CDR3: CAITRRGVNTEAFF
size: .
V: TRBV5-1
D: .
J: TRBJ1-1

DNA: TGTGCCAGCAATGGCGGGAGGCGAAATGAGCAGTTCTTC
CDR3: CASNGGRRNEQFF
size: .
V: TRBV5-4
D: TRBD2
J: TRBJ2-1

DNA: TGTGCCAGCAGCTCGGACAGAAGCTCTGGAAACACCATATATTTT
CDR3: CASSSDRSSGNTIYF
size: .
V: TRBV7-9
D: .
J: TRBJ1-3

DNA: TGTGCCAGCAGCCCCGGACTAGCGGGAAGCAATGAGCAGTTCTTC
CDR3: CASSPGLAGSNEQFF
size: .
V: TRBV7-9
D: TRBD2
J: TRBJ2-1

DNA: TGTGCCAGCAGCTTAGGCGGAGACACTGAAGCTTTCTTT
CDR3: CASSLGGDTEAFF
size: once
V: TRBV7-8
D: .
J: TRBJ1-1

DNA: TGTGCCAGCAGCCTACAACAGGGGGGGGTCGGCGGGACAGATACGCAGTATTTT
CDR3: CASSLQQGGVGGTDTQYF
size: few
V: TRBV7-2
D: .
J: TRBJ2-3

DNA: TGTGCCACCACCTACAGGGGGCTGAACACTGAAGCTTTCTTT
CDR3: CATTYRGLNTEAFF
size: .
V: TRBV15
D: TRBD1
J: TRBJ1-1

DNA: TGTGCCAGCAGCTCCCGAATTACGGGGGGCGTTTCCTACGAGCAGTACTTC
CDR3: CASSSRITGGVSYEQYF
size: .
V: TRBV11-2
D: .
J: TRBJ2-7

DNA: TGCGCCAGCAGCTGGAGTAGCACCGGGGAGCTGTTTTTT
CDR3: CASSWSSTGELFF
size: .
V: TRBV5-1
D: .
J: TRBJ2-2

DNA: TGCGCCAGCAGCGCGGGGACGCCAGAGCAGTTCTTC
CDR3: CASSAGTPEQFF
size: .
V: TRBV5-1
D: .
J: TRBJ2-1

DNA: TGTGCCAGCAGCTCACCGGGACAGGGAGATACGCAGTATTTT
CDR3: CASSSPGQGDTQYF
size: few
V: TRBV13
D: TRBD1
J: TRBJ2-3

DNA: TGTGCCAGTTCGACAGGGGTCAAGAACACTGAAGCTTTCTTT
CDR3: CASSTGVKNTEAFF
size: few
V: TRBV19
D: TRBD1
J: TRBJ1-1

DNA: TGCGCCAGCAGCCTCGGCGAGAGGAGCTCTGGAAACACCATATATTTT
CDR3: CASSLGERSSGNTIYF
size: .
V: TRBV5-1
D: .
J: TRBJ1-3

DNA: TGTGCCAGCAGCTTGGTAGGACAGGGGCTAGAGACCCAGTACTTC
CDR3: CASSLVGQGLETQYF
size: few
V: TRBV5-6
D: TRBD1
J: TRBJ2-5

DNA: TGTGCCAGTAGTCCGCAGCGGAACACTGAAGCTTTCTTT
CDR3: CASSPQRNTEAFF
size: .
V: TRBV19
D: .
J: TRBJ1-1

DNA: TGCGCCAGCAGCCAAGGGACTACCCTCTACGAGCAGTACTTC
CDR3: CASSQGTTLYEQYF
size: .
V: TRBV4-3
D: .
J: TRBJ2-7

DNA: TGTGCCAGCACGAGGGGGTCTCACTCTGGAAACACCATATATTTT
CDR3: CASTRGSHSGNTIYF
size: .
V: TRBV6-5
D: .
J: TRBJ1-3

DNA: TGTGCCAGCAGCCGGGGGGGGACCGAGCAGTACTTC
CDR3: CASSRGGTEQYF
size: .
V: TRBV6-5
D: TRBD2
J: TRBJ2-7

DNA: TGTGCCAGCAGCTTAGCCAGGGGAGTGGATGAAAAACTGTTTTTT
CDR3: CASSLARGVDEKLFF
size: .
V: TRBV7-8
D: .
J: TRBJ1-4

DNA: TGTGCCTGGGGGGCGGGAGGGCCCGCAGATACGCAGTATTTT
CDR3: CAWGAGGPADTQYF
size: few
V: TRBV30
D: TRBD2
J: TRBJ2-3

DNA: TGCAGTGAGCTGCACACAGATACGCAGTATTTT
CDR3: CSELHTDTQYF
size: .
V: TRBV20-1
D: .
J: TRBJ2-3

DNA: TGTGCCAGCAGTGACTCCGCCGCGACAGGGAACACCGGGGAGCTGTTTTTT
CDR3: CASSDSAATGNTGELFF
size: .
V: TRBV6-4
D: .
J: TRBJ2-2